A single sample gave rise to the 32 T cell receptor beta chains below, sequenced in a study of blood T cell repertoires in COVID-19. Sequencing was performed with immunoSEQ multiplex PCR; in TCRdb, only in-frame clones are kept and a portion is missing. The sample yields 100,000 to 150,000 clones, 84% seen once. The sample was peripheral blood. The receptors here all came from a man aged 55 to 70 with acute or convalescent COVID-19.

The CDR3 spells CASSVSGRDYEQYF. As DNA, the CDR3 is TGTGCCAGCAGTGTCAGCGGGAGGGACTACGAGCAGTACTTC. The V and J genes are TRBV27 and TRBJ2-7, with 10 positions matching TRBD2. J was trimmed by 3 bases and V by 5 bases; bases with no gene match: 4. The CDR3 covers 14 residues. Germline V gene data show CDR1 as MNHEY and CDR2 as SMNVEV (reference sequence).

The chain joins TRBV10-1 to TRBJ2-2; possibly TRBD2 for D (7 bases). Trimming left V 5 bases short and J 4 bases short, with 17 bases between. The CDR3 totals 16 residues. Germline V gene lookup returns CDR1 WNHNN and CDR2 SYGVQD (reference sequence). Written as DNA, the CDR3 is TGCGCCAGCAGTATCACTGGGAGGGGGGCCACCGGGGAGCTGTTTTTT. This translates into CASSITGRGATGELFF.

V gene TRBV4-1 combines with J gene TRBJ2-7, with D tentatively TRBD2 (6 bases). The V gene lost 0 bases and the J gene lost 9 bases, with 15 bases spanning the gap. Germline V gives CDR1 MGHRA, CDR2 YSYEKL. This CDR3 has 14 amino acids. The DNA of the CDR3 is TGCGCCAGCAGCCAAGATGGCTTACGGGAGCTGCAGTACTTC. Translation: CASSQDGLRELQYF.

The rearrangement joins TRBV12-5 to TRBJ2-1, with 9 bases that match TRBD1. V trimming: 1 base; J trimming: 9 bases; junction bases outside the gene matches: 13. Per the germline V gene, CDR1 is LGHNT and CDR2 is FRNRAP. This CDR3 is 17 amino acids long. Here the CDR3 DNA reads TGTGCTAGTGGTTTGGAACCAGCCCGGGACAGGGCAATTGAGCAGTTCTTC. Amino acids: CASGLEPARDRAIEQFF. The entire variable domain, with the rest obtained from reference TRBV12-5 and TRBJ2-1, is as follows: DARVTQTPRHKVTEMGQEVTMRCQPILGHNTVFWYRQTMMQGLELLAYFRNRAPLDDSGMPKDRFSAEMPDATLATLKIQPSEPRDSAVYFCASGLEPARDRAIEQFFGPGTRLTVL.

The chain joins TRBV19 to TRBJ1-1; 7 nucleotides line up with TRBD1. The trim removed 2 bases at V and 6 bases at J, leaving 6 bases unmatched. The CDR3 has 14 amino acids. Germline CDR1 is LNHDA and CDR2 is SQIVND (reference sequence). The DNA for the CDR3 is TGTGCCAGTAGTATAAGGGGGCGGTTCGCTGAAGCTTTCTTT. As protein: CASSIRGRFAEAFF.

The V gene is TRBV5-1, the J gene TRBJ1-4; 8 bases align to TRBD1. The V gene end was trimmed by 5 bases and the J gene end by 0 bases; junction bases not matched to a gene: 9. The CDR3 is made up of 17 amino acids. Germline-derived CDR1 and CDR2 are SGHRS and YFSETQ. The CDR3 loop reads CASSPGTGDATNEKLFF. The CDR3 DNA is TGCGCCAGCAGTCCCGGGACAGGAGACGCAACTAATGAAAAACTGTTTTTT.

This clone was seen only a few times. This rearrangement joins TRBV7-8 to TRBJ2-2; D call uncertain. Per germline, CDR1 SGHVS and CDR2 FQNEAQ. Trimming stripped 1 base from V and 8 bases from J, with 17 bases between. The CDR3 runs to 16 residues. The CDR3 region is CASSLVLGPNQGELFF. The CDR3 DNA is TGTGCCAGCAGCTTAGTCCTCGGTCCCAACCAAGGGGAGCTGTTTTTT.

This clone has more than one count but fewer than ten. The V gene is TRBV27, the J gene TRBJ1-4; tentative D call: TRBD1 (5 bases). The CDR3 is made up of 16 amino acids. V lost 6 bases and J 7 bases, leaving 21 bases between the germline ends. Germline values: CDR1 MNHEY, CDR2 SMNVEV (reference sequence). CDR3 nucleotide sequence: TGTGCCAGCAGCCGTATCAAGACAGTTAGGGGTGAAAAACTGTTTTTT. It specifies CASSRIKTVRGEKLFF.

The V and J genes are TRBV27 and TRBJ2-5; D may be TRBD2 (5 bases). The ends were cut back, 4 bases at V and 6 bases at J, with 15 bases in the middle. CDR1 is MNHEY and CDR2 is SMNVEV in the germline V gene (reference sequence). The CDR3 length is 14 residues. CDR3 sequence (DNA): TGTGCCAGCAGTTCCCTAAACGGACTCCAGACCCAGTACTTC. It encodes CASSSLNGLQTQYF.

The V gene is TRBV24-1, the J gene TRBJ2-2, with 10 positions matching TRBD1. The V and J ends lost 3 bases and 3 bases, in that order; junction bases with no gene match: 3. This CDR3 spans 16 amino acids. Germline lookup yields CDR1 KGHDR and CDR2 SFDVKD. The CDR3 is CATSDTGTGDTGELFF. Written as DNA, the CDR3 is TGTGCCACCAGTGATACCGGGACAGGGGACACCGGGGAGCTGTTTTTT.

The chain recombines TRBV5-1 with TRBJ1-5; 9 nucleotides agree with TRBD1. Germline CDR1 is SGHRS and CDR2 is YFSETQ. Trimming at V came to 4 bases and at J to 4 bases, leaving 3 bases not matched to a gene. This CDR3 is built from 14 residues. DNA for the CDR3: TGCGCCAGCAGCCGGACAGGGGTGAATCAGCCCCAGCATTTT. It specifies CASSRTGVNQPQHF.

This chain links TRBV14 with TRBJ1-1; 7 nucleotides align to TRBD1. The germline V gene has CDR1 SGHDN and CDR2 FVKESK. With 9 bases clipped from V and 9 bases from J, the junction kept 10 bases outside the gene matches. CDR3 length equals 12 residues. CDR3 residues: CARPGGRIQAFF. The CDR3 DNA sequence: TGTGCCAGGCCAGGGGGGCGAATTCAAGCTTTCTTT.

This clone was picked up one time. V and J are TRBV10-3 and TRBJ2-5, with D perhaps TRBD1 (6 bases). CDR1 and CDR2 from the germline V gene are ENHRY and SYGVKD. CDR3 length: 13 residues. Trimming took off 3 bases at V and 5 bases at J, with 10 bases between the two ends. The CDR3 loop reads CAISDRGRETQYF. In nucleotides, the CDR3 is TGTGCCATCAGTGACAGGGGAAGGGAGACCCAGTACTTC.

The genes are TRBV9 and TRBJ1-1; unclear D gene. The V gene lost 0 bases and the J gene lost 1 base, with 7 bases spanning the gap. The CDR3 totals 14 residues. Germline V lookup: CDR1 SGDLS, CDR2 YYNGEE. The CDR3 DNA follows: TGTGCCAGCAGCGTAGGGAGCGGGAACACTGAAGCTTTCTTT. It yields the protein CASSVGSGNTEAFF. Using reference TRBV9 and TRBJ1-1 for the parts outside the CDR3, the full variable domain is DSGVTQTPKHLITATGQRVTLRCSPRSGDLSVYWYQQSLDQGLQFLIQYYNGEERAKGNILERFSAQQFPDLHSELNLSSLELGDSALYFCASSVGSGNTEAFFGQGTRLTVV.

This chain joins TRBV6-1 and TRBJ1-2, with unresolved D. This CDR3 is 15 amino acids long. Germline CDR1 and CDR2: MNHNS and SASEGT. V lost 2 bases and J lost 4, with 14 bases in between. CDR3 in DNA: TGTGCCAGCAGTGAAAGTCTGGGCGCTGGCTATGGCTACACCTTC. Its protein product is CASSESLGAGYGYTF.

DNA for the CDR3: TGCGCCAGCAGTGAGACTCCCACTGAAGCTTTCTTT. It translates to CASSETPTEAFF. V is TRBV10-2 and J is TRBJ1-1; D call uncertain. Trimming took 2 bases from V and 4 from J, leaving 5 bases between them. Germline V lookup: CDR1 WSHSY, CDR2 SAAADI. The CDR3 sequence is 12 residues long.

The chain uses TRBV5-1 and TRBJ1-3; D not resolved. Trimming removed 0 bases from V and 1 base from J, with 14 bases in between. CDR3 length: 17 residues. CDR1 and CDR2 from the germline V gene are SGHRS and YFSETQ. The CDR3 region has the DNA TGCGCCAGCAGCTTGGGAATGACTCGGACTTCTGGAAACACCATATATTTT. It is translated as CASSLGMTRTSGNTIYF.

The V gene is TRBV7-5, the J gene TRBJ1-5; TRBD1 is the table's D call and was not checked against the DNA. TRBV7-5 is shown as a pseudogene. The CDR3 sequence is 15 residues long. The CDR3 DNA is TGTGCCAGAAGCTCCCCCAGGGTTTGGAATCAGCCCCAGCATTTT. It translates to CARSSPRVWNQPQHF.

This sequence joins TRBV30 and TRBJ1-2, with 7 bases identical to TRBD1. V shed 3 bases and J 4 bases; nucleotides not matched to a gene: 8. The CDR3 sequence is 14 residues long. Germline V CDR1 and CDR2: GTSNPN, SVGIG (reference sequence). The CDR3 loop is CAWRDLRGPYGYTF. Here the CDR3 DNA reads TGTGCCTGGAGGGACCTGAGGGGGCCCTATGGCTACACCTTC.

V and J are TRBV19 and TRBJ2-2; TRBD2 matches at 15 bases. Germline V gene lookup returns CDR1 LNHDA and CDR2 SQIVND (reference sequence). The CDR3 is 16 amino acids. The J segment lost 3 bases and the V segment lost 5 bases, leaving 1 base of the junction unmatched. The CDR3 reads CASSGTSGRYTGELFF. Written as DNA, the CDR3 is TGTGCCAGTAGTGGGACTAGCGGGAGGTACACCGGGGAGCTGTTTTTT.

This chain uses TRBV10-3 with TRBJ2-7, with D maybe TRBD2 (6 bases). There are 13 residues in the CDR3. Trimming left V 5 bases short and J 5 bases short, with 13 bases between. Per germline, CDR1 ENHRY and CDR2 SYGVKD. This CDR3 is CAISPGLGNEQYF. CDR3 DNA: TGTGCCATCAGTCCGGGACTCGGGAACGAGCAGTACTTC.

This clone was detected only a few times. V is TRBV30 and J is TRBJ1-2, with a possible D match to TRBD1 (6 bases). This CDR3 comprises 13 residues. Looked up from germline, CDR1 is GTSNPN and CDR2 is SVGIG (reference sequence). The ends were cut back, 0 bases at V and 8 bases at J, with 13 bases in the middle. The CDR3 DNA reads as TGTGCCTGGAGTGTACAGGGCTTGAAGGGCTACACCTTC. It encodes CAWSVQGLKGYTF.

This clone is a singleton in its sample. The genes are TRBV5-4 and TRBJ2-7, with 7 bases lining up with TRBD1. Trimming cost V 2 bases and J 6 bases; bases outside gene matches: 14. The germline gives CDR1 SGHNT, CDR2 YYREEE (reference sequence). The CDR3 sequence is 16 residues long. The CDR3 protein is CASSLSGGLGLGEQYF. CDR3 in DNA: TGTGCCAGCAGCTTATCAGGGGGTTTGGGGTTAGGCGAGCAGTACTTC.

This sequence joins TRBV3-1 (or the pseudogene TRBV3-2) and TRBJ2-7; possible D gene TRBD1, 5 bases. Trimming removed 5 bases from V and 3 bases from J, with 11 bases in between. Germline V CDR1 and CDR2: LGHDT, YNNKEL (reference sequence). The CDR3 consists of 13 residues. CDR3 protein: CASSNGQFYEQYF. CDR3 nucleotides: TGTGCCAGCAGCAATGGACAATTCTACGAGCAGTACTTC.

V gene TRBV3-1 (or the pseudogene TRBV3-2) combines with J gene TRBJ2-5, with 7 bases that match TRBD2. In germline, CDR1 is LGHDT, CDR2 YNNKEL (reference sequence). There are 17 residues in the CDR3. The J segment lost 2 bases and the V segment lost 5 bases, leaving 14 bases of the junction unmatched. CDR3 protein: CASSFGNGGVGQETQYF. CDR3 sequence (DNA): TGTGCCAGCAGCTTCGGTAATGGGGGGGTCGGGCAAGAGACCCAGTACTTC.

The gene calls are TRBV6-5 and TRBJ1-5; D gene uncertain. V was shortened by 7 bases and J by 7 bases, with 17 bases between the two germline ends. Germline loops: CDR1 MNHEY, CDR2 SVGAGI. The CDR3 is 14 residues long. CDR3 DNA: TGTGCCAGCACCGAGGGCGCCAGTGGACAGCCCCAGCATTTT. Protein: CASTEGASGQPQHF.

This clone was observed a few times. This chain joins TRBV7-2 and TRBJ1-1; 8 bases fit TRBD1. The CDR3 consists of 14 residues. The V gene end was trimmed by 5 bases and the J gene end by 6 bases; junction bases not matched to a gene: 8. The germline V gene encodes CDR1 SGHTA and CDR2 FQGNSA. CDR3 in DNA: TGTGCCAGCAGCATACGGACAGGGAATTCTGAAGCTTTCTTT. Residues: CASSIRTGNSEAFF.

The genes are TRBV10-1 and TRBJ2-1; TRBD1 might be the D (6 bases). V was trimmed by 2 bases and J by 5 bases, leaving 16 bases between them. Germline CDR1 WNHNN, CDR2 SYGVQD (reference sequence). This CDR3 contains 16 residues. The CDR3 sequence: CASSEGVQGWDNEQFF. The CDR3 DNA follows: TGCGCCAGCAGTGAGGGGGTCCAGGGGTGGGACAATGAGCAGTTCTTC.

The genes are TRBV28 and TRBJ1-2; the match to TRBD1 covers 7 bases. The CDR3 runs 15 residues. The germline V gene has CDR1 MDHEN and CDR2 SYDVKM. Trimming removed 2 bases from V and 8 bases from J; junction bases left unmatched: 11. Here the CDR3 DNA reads TGTGCCAGCAGTTTACCCACAGGGGTTACGTTCGGCTACACCTTC. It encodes CASSLPTGVTFGYTF.

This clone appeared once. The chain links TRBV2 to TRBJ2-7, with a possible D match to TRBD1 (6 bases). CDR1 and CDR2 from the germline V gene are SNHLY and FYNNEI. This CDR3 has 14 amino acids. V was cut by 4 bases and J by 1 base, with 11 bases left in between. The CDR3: CASSVKGVSYEQYF. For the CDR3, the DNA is TGTGCCAGCAGTGTGAAGGGGGTTTCCTACGAGCAGTACTTC.

The CDR3 spells CASSLRGIPGATNEKLFF. CDR3 DNA: TGCGCCAGCAGCCTGCGTGGCATTCCAGGGGCAACTAATGAAAAACTGTTTTTT. The rearrangement links TRBV5-1 to TRBJ1-4, with D perhaps TRBD1 (6 bases). CDR1 is SGHRS, CDR2 YFSETQ, per germline. Trimming cost V 4 bases and J 0 bases, with 19 bases left between them. This CDR3 region has 18 residues.

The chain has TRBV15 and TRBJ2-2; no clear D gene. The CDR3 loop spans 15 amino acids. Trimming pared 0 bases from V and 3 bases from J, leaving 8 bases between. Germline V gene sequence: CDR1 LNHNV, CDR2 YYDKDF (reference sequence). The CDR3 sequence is CATSRDWSDTGELFF. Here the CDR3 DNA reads TGTGCCACCAGCAGAGATTGGAGCGACACCGGGGAGCTGTTTTTT.